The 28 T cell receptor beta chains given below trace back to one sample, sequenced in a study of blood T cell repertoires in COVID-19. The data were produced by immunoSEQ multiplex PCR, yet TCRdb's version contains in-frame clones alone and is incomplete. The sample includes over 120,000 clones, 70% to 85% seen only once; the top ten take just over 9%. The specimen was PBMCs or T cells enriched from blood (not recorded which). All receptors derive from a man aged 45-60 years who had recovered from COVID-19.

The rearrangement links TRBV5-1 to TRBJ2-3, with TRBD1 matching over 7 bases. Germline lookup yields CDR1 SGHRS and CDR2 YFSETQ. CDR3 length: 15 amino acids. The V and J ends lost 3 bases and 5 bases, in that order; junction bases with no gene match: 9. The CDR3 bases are TGCGCCAGCAGCTCCCCTAAGGGGGCGGGAGATACGCAGTATTTT. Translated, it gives CASSSPKGAGDTQYF. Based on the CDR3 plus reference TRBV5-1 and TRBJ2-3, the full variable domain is KAGVTQTPRYLIKTRGQQVTLSCSPISGHRSVSWYQQTPGQGLQFLFEYFSETQRNKGNFPGRFSGRQFSNSRSEMNVSTLELGDSALYLCASSSPKGAGDTQYFGPGTRLTVL.

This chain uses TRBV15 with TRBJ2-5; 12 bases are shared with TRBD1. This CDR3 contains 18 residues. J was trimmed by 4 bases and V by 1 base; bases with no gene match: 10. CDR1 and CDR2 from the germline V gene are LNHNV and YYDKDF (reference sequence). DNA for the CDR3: TGTGCCACCAGCAGAGGGGTCGGGACAGGGGGCCTCGGAGAGACCCAGTACTTC. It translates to CATSRGVGTGGLGETQYF.

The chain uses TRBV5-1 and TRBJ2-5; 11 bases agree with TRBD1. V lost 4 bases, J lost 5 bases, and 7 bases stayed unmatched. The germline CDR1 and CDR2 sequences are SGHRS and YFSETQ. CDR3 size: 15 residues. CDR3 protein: CASSPRDRGDETQYF. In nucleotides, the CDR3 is TGCGCCAGCAGCCCCCGGGACAGGGGGGACGAGACCCAGTACTTC.

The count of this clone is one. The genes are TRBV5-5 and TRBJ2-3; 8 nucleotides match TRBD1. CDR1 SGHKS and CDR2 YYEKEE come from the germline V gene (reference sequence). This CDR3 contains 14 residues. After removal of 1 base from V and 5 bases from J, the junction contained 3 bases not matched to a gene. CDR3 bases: TGTGCCAGCAGCTTGCGCGGACAGGGAGATACGCAGTATTTT. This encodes CASSLRGQGDTQYF.

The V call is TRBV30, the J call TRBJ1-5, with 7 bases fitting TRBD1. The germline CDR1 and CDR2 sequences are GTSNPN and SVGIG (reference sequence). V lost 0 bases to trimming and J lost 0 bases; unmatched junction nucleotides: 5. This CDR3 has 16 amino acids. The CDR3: CAWSVKGASSNQPQHF. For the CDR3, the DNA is TGTGCCTGGAGTGTAAAGGGGGCGTCTAGCAATCAGCCCCAGCATTTT.

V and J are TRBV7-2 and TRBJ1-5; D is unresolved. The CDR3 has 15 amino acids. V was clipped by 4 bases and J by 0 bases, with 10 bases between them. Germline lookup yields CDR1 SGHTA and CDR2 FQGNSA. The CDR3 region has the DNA TGTGCCAGCAGCTCCCAGATTAATAGCAATCAGCCCCAGCATTTT. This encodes CASSSQINSNQPQHF. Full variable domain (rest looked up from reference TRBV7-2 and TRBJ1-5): GAGVSQSPSNKVTEKGKDVELRCDPISGHTALYWYRQSLGQGLEFLIYFQGNSAPDKSGLPSDRFSAERTGGSVSTLTIQRTQQEDSAVYLCASSSQINSNQPQHFGDGTRLSIL.

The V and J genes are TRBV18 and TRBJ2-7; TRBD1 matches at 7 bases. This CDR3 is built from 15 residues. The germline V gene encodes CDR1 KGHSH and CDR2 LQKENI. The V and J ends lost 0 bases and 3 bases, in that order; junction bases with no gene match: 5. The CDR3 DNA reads TGTGCCAGCTCACCACCGGGACAGAGCAGCTACGAGCAGTACTTC. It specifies CASSPPGQSSYEQYF.

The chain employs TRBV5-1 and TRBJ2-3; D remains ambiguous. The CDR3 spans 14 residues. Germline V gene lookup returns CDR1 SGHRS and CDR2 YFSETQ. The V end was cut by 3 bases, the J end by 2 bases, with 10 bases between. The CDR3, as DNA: TGCGCCAGCAGCTCATATACTGTCACAGATACGCAGTATTTT. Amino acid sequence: CASSSYTVTDTQYF. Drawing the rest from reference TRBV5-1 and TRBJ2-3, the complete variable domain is KAGVTQTPRYLIKTRGQQVTLSCSPISGHRSVSWYQQTPGQGLQFLFEYFSETQRNKGNFPGRFSGRQFSNSRSEMNVSTLELGDSALYLCASSSYTVTDTQYFGPGTRLTVL.

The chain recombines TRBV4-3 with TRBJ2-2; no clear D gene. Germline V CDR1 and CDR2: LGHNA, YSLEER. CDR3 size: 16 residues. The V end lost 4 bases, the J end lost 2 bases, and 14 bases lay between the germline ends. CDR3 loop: CASSRGGSQNTGELFF. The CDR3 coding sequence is TGCGCCAGCAGCCGAGGCGGTAGTCAAAACACCGGGGAGCTGTTTTTT.

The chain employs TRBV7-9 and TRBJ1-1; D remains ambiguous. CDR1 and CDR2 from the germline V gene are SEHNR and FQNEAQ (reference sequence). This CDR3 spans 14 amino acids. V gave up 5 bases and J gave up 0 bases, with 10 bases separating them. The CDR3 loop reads CASSPQVLNTEAFF. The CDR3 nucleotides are TGTGCCAGCAGCCCGCAGGTGTTGAACACTGAAGCTTTCTTT.

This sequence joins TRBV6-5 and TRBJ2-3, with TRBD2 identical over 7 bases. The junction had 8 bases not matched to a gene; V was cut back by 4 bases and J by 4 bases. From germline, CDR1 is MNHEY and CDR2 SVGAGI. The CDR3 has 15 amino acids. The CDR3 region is CASSLRGDWPDTQYF. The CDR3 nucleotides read TGTGCCAGCAGTTTACGGGGGGATTGGCCAGATACGCAGTATTTT.

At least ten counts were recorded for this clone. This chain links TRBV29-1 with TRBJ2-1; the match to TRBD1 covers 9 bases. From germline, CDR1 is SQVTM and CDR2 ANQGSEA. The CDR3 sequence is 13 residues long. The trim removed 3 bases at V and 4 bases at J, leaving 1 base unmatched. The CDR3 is CSVETGGYNEQFF. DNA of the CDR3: TGCAGCGTTGAGACAGGGGGATACAATGAGCAGTTCTTC.

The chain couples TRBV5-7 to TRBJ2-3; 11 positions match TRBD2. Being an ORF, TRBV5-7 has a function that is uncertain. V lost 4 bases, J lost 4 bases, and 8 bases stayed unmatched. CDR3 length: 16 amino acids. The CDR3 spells CASSGASGGLADTQYF. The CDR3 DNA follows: TGTGCCAGCAGCGGTGCTAGCGGGGGGTTGGCAGATACGCAGTATTTT.

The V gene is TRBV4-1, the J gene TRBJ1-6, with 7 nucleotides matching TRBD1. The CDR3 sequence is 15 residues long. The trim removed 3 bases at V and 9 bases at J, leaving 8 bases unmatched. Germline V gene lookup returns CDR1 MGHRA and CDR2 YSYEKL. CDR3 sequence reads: CASSQQGERSSPLHF. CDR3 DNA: TGCGCCAGCAGCCAGCAGGGGGAAAGGAGTTCACCCCTCCACTTT.

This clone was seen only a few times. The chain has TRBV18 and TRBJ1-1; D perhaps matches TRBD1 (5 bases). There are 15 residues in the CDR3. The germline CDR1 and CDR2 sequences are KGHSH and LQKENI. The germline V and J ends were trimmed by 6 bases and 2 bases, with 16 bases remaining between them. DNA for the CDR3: TGTGCCAGCTCCCCCGGGGGGGTACATAACACTGAAGCTTTCTTT. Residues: CASSPGGVHNTEAFF. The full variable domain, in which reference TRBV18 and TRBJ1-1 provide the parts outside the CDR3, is NAGVMQNPRHLVRRRGQEARLRCSPMKGHSHVYWYRQLPEEGLKFMVYLQKENIIDESGMPKERFSAEFPKEGPSILRIQQVVRGDSAAYFCASSPGGVHNTEAFFGQGTRLTVV.

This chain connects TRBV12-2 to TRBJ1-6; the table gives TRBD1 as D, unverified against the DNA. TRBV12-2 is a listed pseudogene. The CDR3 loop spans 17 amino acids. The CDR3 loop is CASRLASPSGGPSPLHF. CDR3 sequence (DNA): TGTGCAAGTCGCTTAGCTTCCCCCTCAGGGGGCCCGTCACCCCTCCACTTT.

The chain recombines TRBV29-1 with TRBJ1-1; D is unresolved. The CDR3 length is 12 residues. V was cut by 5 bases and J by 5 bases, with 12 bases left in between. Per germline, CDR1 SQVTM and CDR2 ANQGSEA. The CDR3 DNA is TGCAGCGTTCAGAATTTATGGACTGAAGCTTTCTTT. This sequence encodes CSVQNLWTEAFF.

The CDR3 DNA is TGTGCCAGCAAGGGGGTGGGTGGCACAGATACGCAGTATTTT. Residues: CASKGVGGTDTQYF. The chain employs TRBV7-9 and TRBJ2-3; D possibly corresponds to TRBD1 (6 bases). Trimming left V 7 bases short and J 1 base short, with 12 bases between. The CDR3 covers 14 residues. Germline V gives CDR1 SEHNR, CDR2 FQNEAQ (reference sequence).

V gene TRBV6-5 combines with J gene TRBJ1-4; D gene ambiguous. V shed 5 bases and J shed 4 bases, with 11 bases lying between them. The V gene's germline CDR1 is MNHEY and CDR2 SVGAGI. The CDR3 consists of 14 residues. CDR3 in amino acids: CASSQRGGNEKLFF. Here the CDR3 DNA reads TGTGCCAGCAGTCAACGGGGAGGTAATGAAAAACTGTTTTTT.

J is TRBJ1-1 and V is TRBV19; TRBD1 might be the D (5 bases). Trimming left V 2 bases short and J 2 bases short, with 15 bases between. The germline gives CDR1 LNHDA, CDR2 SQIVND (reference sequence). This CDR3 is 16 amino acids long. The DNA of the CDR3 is TGTGCCAGTAGTATAATGCGGATGCAGGGCAACACTGAAGCTTTCTTT. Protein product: CASSIMRMQGNTEAFF.

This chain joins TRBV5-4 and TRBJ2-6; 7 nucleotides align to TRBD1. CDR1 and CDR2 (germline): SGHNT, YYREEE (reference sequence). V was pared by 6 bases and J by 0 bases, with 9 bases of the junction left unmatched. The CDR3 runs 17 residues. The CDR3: CASTLNRDSSGANVLTF. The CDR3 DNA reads TGTGCCAGCACCCTCAACCGGGACAGCTCTGGGGCCAACGTCCTGACTTTC. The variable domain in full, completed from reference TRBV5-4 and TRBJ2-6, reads ETGVTQSPTHLIKTRGQQVTLRCSSQSGHNTVSWYQQALGQGPQFIFQYYREEENGRGNFPPRFSGLQFPNYSSELNVNALELDDSALYLCASTLNRDSSGANVLTFGAGSRLTVL.

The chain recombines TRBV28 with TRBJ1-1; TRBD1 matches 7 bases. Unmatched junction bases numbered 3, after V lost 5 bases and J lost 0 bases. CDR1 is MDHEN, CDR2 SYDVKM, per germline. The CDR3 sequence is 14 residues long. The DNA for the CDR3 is TGTGCCAGCAGTGAGGGGGCAATGAACACTGAAGCTTTCTTT. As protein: CASSEGAMNTEAFF.

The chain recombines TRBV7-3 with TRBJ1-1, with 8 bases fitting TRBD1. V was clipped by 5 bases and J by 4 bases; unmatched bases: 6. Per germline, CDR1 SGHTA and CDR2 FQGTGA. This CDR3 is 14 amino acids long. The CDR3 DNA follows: TGTGCCAGCAGCCCAGGGGGCGCGGGCACTGAAGCTTTCTTT. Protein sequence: CASSPGGAGTEAFF.

The CDR3 DNA reads as TGTGCCAGCAGTGGTGCTAGCGGAGTCTACGAGCAGTACTTC. Amino acids: CASSGASGVYEQYF. V gene TRBV2 combines with J gene TRBJ2-7, with 7 bases matching TRBD2. The germline gives CDR1 SNHLY, CDR2 FYNNEI. The CDR3 sequence is 14 residues long. V shed 4 bases and J 3 bases; nucleotides not matched to a gene: 6. Complete variable domain (other parts from reference TRBV2 and TRBJ2-7): EPEVTQTPSHQVTQMGQEVILRCVPISNHLYFYWYRQILGQKVEFLVSFYNNEISEKSEIFDDQFSVERPDGSNFTLKIRSTKLEDSAMYFCASSGASGVYEQYFGPGTRLTVT.

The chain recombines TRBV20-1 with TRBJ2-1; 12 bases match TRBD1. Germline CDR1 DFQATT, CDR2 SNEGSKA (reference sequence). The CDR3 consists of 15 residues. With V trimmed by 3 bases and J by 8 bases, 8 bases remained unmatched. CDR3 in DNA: TGCAGTGCTAGTCCCCGGGACAGGGGGCGGTATGAGCAGTTCTTC. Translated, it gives CSASPRDRGRYEQFF.

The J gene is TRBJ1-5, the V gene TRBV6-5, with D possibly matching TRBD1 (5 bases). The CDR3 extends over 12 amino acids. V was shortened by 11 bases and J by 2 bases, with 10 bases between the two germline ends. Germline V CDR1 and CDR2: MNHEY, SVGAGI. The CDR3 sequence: CAAARGNQPQHF. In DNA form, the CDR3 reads TGTGCCGCCGCCAGGGGCAATCAGCCCCAGCATTTT.

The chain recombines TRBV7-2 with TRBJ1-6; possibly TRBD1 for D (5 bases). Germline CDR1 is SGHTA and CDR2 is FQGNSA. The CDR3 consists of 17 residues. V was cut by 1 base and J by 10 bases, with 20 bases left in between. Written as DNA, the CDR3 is TGTGCCAGCAGCTTAGGGAGATCAGGGAAAAGGAAGTCACCCCTCCACTTT. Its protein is CASSLGRSGKRKSPLHF. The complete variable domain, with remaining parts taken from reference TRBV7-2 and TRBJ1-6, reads GAGVSQSPSNKVTEKGKDVELRCDPISGHTALYWYRQSLGQGLEFLIYFQGNSAPDKSGLPSDRFSAERTGGSVSTLTIQRTQQEDSAVYLCASSLGRSGKRKSPLHFGNGTRLTVT.

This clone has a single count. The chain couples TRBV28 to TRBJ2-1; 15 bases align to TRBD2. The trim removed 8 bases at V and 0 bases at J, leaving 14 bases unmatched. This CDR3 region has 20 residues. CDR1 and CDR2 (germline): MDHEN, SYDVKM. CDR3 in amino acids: CASRRAPGTSGGSSYNEQFF. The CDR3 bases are TGTGCCAGCCGCCGTGCCCCGGGGACTAGCGGGGGGAGCTCCTACAATGAGCAGTTCTTC. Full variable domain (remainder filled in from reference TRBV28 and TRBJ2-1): DVKVTQSSRYLVKRTGEKVFLECVQDMDHENMFWYRQDPGLGLRLIYFSYDVKMKEKGDIPEGYSVSREKKERFSLILESASTNQTSMYLCASRRAPGTSGGSSYNEQFFGPGTRLTVL.